The 26 T cell receptor beta chains reported below all come from one sample, sequenced in a study of T-cell reconstitution after alpha-beta-depleted transplantation in children. Using unique molecular identifiers, the investigators prepared the TCRbeta library. MiXCR, applied by TCRdb to the PCR reads, yields one record per CDR3 protein. The sample records 95,000 to 150,000 distinct CDR3 sequences, 23% being singletons. The source was PBMCs, mostly from graft donor cells, collected 180 days after TCRalphabeta/CD19-depleted stem cell transplant. Receptors were obtained from a male patient between 2 and 9 years old who had a stem cell transplant for chronic granulomatous disease, so the T cells may come from the graft donor.

The rearrangement links TRBV18 to TRBJ1-6; D remains unclear. CDR3 length equals 14 residues. V shed 0 bases and J shed 6 bases, with 6 bases lying between them. Germline loops: CDR1 KGHSH, CDR2 LQKENI. Here the CDR3 DNA reads TGTGCCAGCTCACCACCCGGGAGTAATTCACCCCTCCACTTT. Its translation: CASSPPGSNSPLHF.

A single count supports this clonotype. The V and J genes are TRBV5-4 and TRBJ2-1, with D unresolved. Per the germline V gene, CDR1 is SGHNT and CDR2 is YYREEE (reference sequence). The ends were cut back, 2 bases at V and 4 bases at J, with 22 bases in the middle. The CDR3 covers 18 residues. Written as DNA, the CDR3 is TGTGCCAGCAGCTTTTTTGTAGGGTCCGACTTTTCGTACAATGAGCAGTTCTTC. Its protein is CASSFFVGSDFSYNEQFF.

This clonotype was seen repeatedly, ten times or more. V and J are TRBV20-1 and TRBJ2-3; the match to TRBD1 covers 7 bases. Trimming cost V 6 bases and J 0 bases; bases outside gene matches: 9. The germline gives CDR1 DFQATT, CDR2 SNEGSKA (reference sequence). The CDR3 spans 15 residues. This chain's CDR3 is CSAKLGTASTDTQYF. For the CDR3, the DNA is TGCAGTGCCAAACTGGGGACAGCGAGCACAGATACGCAGTATTTT.

J is TRBJ2-1 and V is TRBV20-1; D might be TRBD1 (6 bases). This CDR3 is 17 amino acids long. Trimming removed 6 bases at V and 8 bases at J, with 29 bases between. CDR1 is DFQATT and CDR2 is SNEGSKA in the germline V gene (reference sequence). CDR3 sequence: CSADLNRGSGFVDEQFF. The CDR3, as DNA: TGCAGTGCCGACTTAAATAGGGGGTCTGGGTTTGTCGATGAGCAGTTCTTC.

The chain has TRBV11-2 and TRBJ2-1, with D possibly TRBD1 on 6 matching bases. With 5 bases removed from V and 0 bases from J, the gap between germline ends came to 26 bases. The CDR3 spans 20 residues. Looked up from germline, CDR1 is SGHAT and CDR2 is FQNNGV. The CDR3 DNA reads as TGTGCCAGCAGCCCAGGGGCCTTTCCAAAGTCCGTACGCTCCTACAATGAGCAGTTCTTC. Its translation: CASSPGAFPKSVRSYNEQFF. Looking up the rest from reference TRBV11-2 and TRBJ2-1 gives the full variable domain: EAGVAQSPRYKIIEKRQSVAFWCNPISGHATLYWYQQILGQGPKLLIQFQNNGVVDDSQLPKDRFSAERLKGVDSTLKIQPAKLEDSAVYLCASSPGAFPKSVRSYNEQFFGPGTRLTVL.

This clonotype has ten or more counts. The chain recombines TRBV20-1 with TRBJ2-1; 14 bases match TRBD2. This CDR3 is 18 amino acids long. Germline CDR1 reads DFQATT; CDR2 reads SNEGSKA (reference sequence). J gave up 2 bases and V 0 bases, and 6 bases lay outside the gene matches. This CDR3 reads CSARDRTSGRLTYNEQFF. CDR3 bases: TGCAGTGCTAGAGATCGGACTAGCGGGAGGCTTACCTACAATGAGCAGTTCTTC.

Many counts were recorded for this clonotype. The rearrangement links TRBV20-1 to TRBJ2-7; 7 nucleotides align to TRBD1. Germline assignment: CDR1 DFQATT and CDR2 SNEGSKA (reference sequence). V trimming: 0 bases; J trimming: 6 bases; junction bases outside the gene matches: 5. CDR3 length: 13 residues. CDR3 loop: CSARDKRTGEQYF. The CDR3 DNA sequence: TGCAGTGCTAGAGATAAGAGGACAGGCGAGCAGTACTTC.

This clonotype showed up just a few times. The chain is built from TRBV5-5 and TRBJ2-7, with D perhaps TRBD2 (7 bases). This CDR3 contains 13 residues. CDR1 and CDR2 from the germline V gene are SGHKS and YYEKEE (reference sequence). Between the trimmed V and J ends, which lost 4 bases and 5 bases, there was a span of 13 bases. The CDR3 sequence: CASSPWGGHEQYF. In DNA, the CDR3 is TGTGCCAGCAGCCCCTGGGGGGGCCACGAGCAGTACTTC.

As DNA, the CDR3 is TGCGCCAGCAGCTTGGCCTTCCTAGCGGGGGAAGAGACCCAGTACTTC. As protein: CASSLAFLAGEETQYF. This rearrangement joins TRBV5-1 to TRBJ2-5; TRBD2 aligns across 10 bases. This CDR3 has 16 residues. Germline V lookup: CDR1 SGHRS, CDR2 YFSETQ. Trimming removed 0 bases from V and 3 bases from J; junction bases left unmatched: 5. Complete variable domain (other parts from reference TRBV5-1 and TRBJ2-5): KAGVTQTPRYLIKTRGQQVTLSCSPISGHRSVSWYQQTPGQGLQFLFEYFSETQRNKGNFPGRFSGRQFSNSRSEMNVSTLELGDSALYLCASSLAFLAGEETQYFGPGTRLLVL.

This clonotype came up many times. The V call is TRBV20-1, the J call TRBJ1-4, with D tentatively TRBD1 (5 bases). The CDR3 contains 14 residues. From germline, CDR1 is DFQATT and CDR2 SNEGSKA (reference sequence). The V end lost 1 base, the J end lost 4 bases, and 10 bases lay between the germline ends. CDR3 sequence: CSARGSRGNEKLFF. The CDR3 nucleotides read TGCAGTGCTAGAGGAAGTAGGGGTAATGAAAAACTGTTTTTT.

This clonotype showed up just a few times. The rearrangement joins TRBV28 to TRBJ2-2, with TRBD2 identical over 8 bases. With V trimmed by 6 bases and J by 2 bases, 11 bases remained unmatched. The length of the CDR3 is 17 residues. The germline V gene has CDR1 MDHEN and CDR2 SYDVKM. The CDR3 protein is CASSPEGREANTGELFF. As DNA, the CDR3 is TGTGCCAGCAGCCCAGAAGGGCGGGAGGCTAACACCGGGGAGCTGTTTTTT.

V is TRBV27 and J is TRBJ2-7; TRBD1 or TRBD2 may be the D gene (5 bases each). Trimming took off 6 bases at V and 6 bases at J, with 9 bases between the two ends. The CDR3 is made up of 11 amino acids. Germline CDR1 MNHEY, CDR2 SMNVEV (reference sequence). This CDR3 is CASSTGGEQYF. The CDR3 region has the DNA TGTGCCAGCAGCACTGGGGGCGAGCAGTACTTC.

The chain is built from TRBV7-2 and TRBJ2-3; D is ambiguous. Per germline, CDR1 SGHTA and CDR2 FQGNSA. Deletions cut 1 base from V and 0 bases from J, with 8 bases between. The CDR3 is 15 residues long. The CDR3 here is CASSLEAFSTDTQYF. In nucleotides, the CDR3 is TGTGCCAGCAGCTTAGAGGCCTTTAGCACAGATACGCAGTATTTT.

Many counts were recorded for this clonotype. This chain joins TRBV7-2 and TRBJ1-2; unclear D gene. This CDR3 has 12 amino acids. CDR1 and CDR2 from the germline V gene are SGHTA and FQGNSA. Trimming cost V 5 bases and J 6 bases, with 10 bases left between them. In DNA form, the CDR3 reads TGTGCCAGCAGCCCCCGAACTAATGGCTACACCTTC. It yields the protein CASSPRTNGYTF.

The rearrangement uses TRBV5-1 and TRBJ2-1, with D possibly being TRBD1 (6 bases). Germline CDR1 SGHRS, CDR2 YFSETQ. The CDR3 totals 15 residues. V lost 2 bases and J 7 bases, leaving 16 bases between the germline ends. The CDR3 reads CASSLGQGWLNEQFF. The CDR3 region has the DNA TGCGCCAGCAGCTTAGGGCAGGGGTGGTTGAATGAGCAGTTCTTC. Filled out from reference TRBV5-1 and TRBJ2-1, the complete variable domain reads KAGVTQTPRYLIKTRGQQVTLSCSPISGHRSVSWYQQTPGQGLQFLFEYFSETQRNKGNFPGRFSGRQFSNSRSEMNVSTLELGDSALYLCASSLGQGWLNEQFFGPGTRLTVL.

The CDR3, as DNA: TGCAGCGTTGAATTAACCTACAATGAGCAGTTCTTC. It specifies CSVELTYNEQFF. The rearrangement links TRBV29-1 to TRBJ2-1; D uncertain. Trimming removed 2 bases at V and 2 bases at J, with 4 bases between. The length of the CDR3 is 12 residues. Germline CDR1 SQVTM, CDR2 ANQGSEA.

This clonotype came up many times. The chain links TRBV20-1 to TRBJ2-7; 10 nucleotides line up with TRBD1. Germline loops: CDR1 DFQATT, CDR2 SNEGSKA (reference sequence). The CDR3 has 14 amino acids. V trimming: 3 bases; J trimming: 2 bases; junction bases outside the gene matches: 4. For the CDR3, the DNA is TGCAGTGCTAGGTGGGACAGGGGCCCCTACGAGCAGTACTTC. As protein: CSARWDRGPYEQYF.

This clonotype was observed a few times. The chain employs TRBV6-5 and TRBJ2-1; D gene unclear. The CDR3 is 12 amino acids. With 0 bases removed from V and 8 bases from J, the gap between germline ends came to 5 bases. The germline V gene encodes CDR1 MNHEY and CDR2 SVGAGI. CDR3 residues: CASSYSGYEQFF. CDR3 DNA: TGTGCCAGCAGTTACTCAGGTTATGAGCAGTTCTTC.

This clonotype was counted only a few times. The rearrangement uses TRBV28 and TRBJ2-7; 7 bases map to TRBD1. V lost 9 bases and J lost 0; bases outside the gene matches: 14. The CDR3 contains 16 residues. Germline V gives CDR1 MDHEN, CDR2 SYDVKM. CDR3 nucleotides: TGTGCCAGTCCGGGTCGTCCGGGACAGAGCTCCTACGAGCAGTACTTC. The encoded protein is CASPGRPGQSSYEQYF.

The chain combines TRBV20-1 with TRBJ1-1; D gene ambiguous. This CDR3 region has 14 residues. The ends were cut back, 1 base at V and 0 bases at J, with 9 bases in the middle. CDR1 and CDR2 from the germline V gene are DFQATT and SNEGSKA (reference sequence). The CDR3 here is CSARAADMNTEAFF. CDR3 in DNA: TGCAGTGCTAGAGCAGCAGACATGAACACTGAAGCTTTCTTT.

This clonotype was found many times. This chain links TRBV10-3 with TRBJ2-1, with TRBD2 matching 8 bases. Per germline, CDR1 ENHRY and CDR2 SYGVKD. The CDR3 spans 14 residues. V shed 7 bases, J shed 8 bases, and the junction held 10 bases outside the gene matches. The CDR3 DNA reads TGTGCCATCACCCCCAAAGCGGGAGTCTATGAGCAGTTCTTC. Encoded protein: CAITPKAGVYEQFF.

The chain employs TRBV20-1 and TRBJ2-7; 14 bases fit TRBD2. Germline loops: CDR1 DFQATT, CDR2 SNEGSKA (reference sequence). There are 15 residues in the CDR3. V gave up 5 bases and J gave up 10 bases; unmatched junction bases: 13. CDR3 protein: CSARTGTSGSTTQYF. CDR3 nucleotides: TGCAGTGCTCGAACCGGGACTAGCGGGAGTACTACTCAGTACTTC.

The chain has TRBV30 and TRBJ2-1; a weak D match, TRBD2 (5 bases). Looked up from germline, CDR1 is GTSNPN and CDR2 is SVGIG (reference sequence). Trimming stripped 5 bases from V and 6 bases from J, with 20 bases between. The CDR3 extends over 15 amino acids. CDR3 sequence reads: CAWLKIITEVNEQFF. In nucleotides, the CDR3 is TGTGCCTGGTTAAAGATTATAACGGAGGTCAATGAGCAGTTCTTC.

This clonotype was recorded many times. The chain links TRBV7-2 to TRBJ2-7; 7 positions match TRBD1. The CDR3 covers 15 residues. Germline V gives CDR1 SGHTA, CDR2 FQGNSA. V was pared by 0 bases and J by 1 base, with 3 bases of the junction left unmatched. The CDR3 bases are TGTGCCAGCAGCTTAGCCGGGGACAGTTCCTACGAGCAGTACTTC. This codes for CASSLAGDSSYEQYF.

The J gene is TRBJ2-4, the V gene TRBV4-2, with D perhaps assigned TRBD1 or TRBD2 (5 bases each). Trimming stripped 8 bases from V and 9 bases from J, with 17 bases between. The CDR3 consists of 13 residues. Germline V gene data show CDR1 as LGHNA and CDR2 as YNFKEQ. The CDR3 reads CASGPGLVGIQYF. The CDR3 nucleotides read TGTGCCAGCGGCCCGGGGCTGGTGGGCATTCAGTACTTC.

V usage is TRBV20-1 and J usage is TRBJ2-1; 14 positions match TRBD2. Germline V gives CDR1 DFQATT, CDR2 SNEGSKA (reference sequence). Trimming took 6 bases from V and 9 from J; bases not matched to a gene: 13. The CDR3 consists of 16 residues. CDR3 amino acids: CSATKLGLAGVSEQFF. CDR3 DNA sequence: TGCAGTGCAACAAAACTGGGACTAGCGGGAGTTAGTGAGCAGTTCTTC.